Each of the 14 T cell receptor beta chains below was sequenced from the same sample in a study of identical twins. A single record per CDR3 protein comes from TCRdb applying MiXCR to the 5' RACE reads. The sample carries 400,000 to 550,000 distinct CDR3 sequences, 20% to 25% recorded once. This sample was shared with a second study, whose subject was T cells expressing NK-cell markers.

The sample was CD4+ T cells sorted from blood. The receptors were gathered from a woman in her late teens or twenties in good health.

The rearrangement uses TRBV6-1 and TRBJ1-5; 7 positions agree with TRBD1. V shed 7 bases and J 0 bases; nucleotides not matched to a gene: 9. CDR1 and CDR2 (germline): MNHNS, SASEGT. The CDR3 covers 16 residues. DNA for the CDR3: TGTGCCAGCACCGGACAGGATCGATATAGCAATCAGCCCCAGCATTTT. It translates to CASTGQDRYSNQPQHF.

The chain recombines TRBV20-1 with TRBJ2-3; TRBD2 agrees at 7 bases. The junction had 11 bases not matched to a gene; V was cut back by 3 bases and J by 5 bases. Germline V gene sequence: CDR1 DFQATT, CDR2 SNEGSKA (reference sequence). This CDR3 comprises 15 residues. CDR3 DNA: TGCAGTGCTAGTCCCCGCGGCGGGAGAGTAGATACGCAGTATTTT. As protein: CSASPRGGRVDTQYF.

About this clonotype: A much larger clone lies one base from this, so it may be a read error. CDR3 sequence reads: CASSHYSYEQYF. DNA of the CDR3: TGTGCCAGCAGCCACTACTCCTACGAGCAGTACTTC. The chain has TRBV7-2 and TRBJ2-7; D is ambiguous. The CDR3 has 12 residues. The germline V and J ends were trimmed by 5 bases and 0 bases, with 5 bases remaining between them. In germline, CDR1 is SGHTA, CDR2 FQGNSA.

This clonotype has more than one count but fewer than ten. V gene TRBV12-3 or TRBV12-4 combines with J gene TRBJ1-5; D is possibly TRBD1 (5 bases). Trimming removed 0 bases at V and 3 bases at J, with 15 bases between. CDR3 length: 17 amino acids. The CDR3 loop reads CASSLALKGVNNQPQHF. Here the CDR3 DNA reads TGTGCCAGCAGTTTAGCCCTGAAAGGGGTCAACAATCAGCCCCAGCATTTT.

V and J are TRBV20-1 and TRBJ2-3; 8 nucleotides align to TRBD2. This CDR3 is built from 14 residues. Germline V lookup: CDR1 DFQATT, CDR2 SNEGSKA (reference sequence). Trimming cost V 8 bases and J 3 bases; bases outside gene matches: 10. CDR3 region: CSPRGAGDTDTQYF. The CDR3 nucleotides are TGCAGTCCCCGGGGAGCGGGAGATACAGATACGCAGTATTTT.

The chain carries TRBV11-1 and TRBJ2-5; TRBD2 matches at 8 bases. CDR1 is SGHAT and CDR2 is FQDESV in the germline V gene (reference sequence). After removal of 5 bases from V and 5 bases from J, the junction contained 19 bases not matched to a gene. This CDR3 has 18 amino acids. The CDR3 loop is CASSPIGWSGGPGETQYF. CDR3 nucleotides: TGTGCCAGCAGCCCCATCGGGTGGAGCGGGGGACCTGGGGAGACCCAGTACTTC.

The J gene is TRBJ2-1, the V gene TRBV7-6; possibly TRBD2 for D (7 bases). The CDR3 covers 16 residues. The germline gives CDR1 SGHVS, CDR2 FNYEAQ. V lost 2 bases and J lost 5, with 16 bases in between. The CDR3 DNA sequence: TGTGCCAGCAGCTTATTAGTTGGGGGGGCGAACAATGAGCAGTTCTTC. Translation: CASSLLVGGANNEQFF.

This clonotype was counted at least ten times. The chain couples TRBV15 to TRBJ1-1; D possibly corresponds to TRBD1 (5 bases). In germline, CDR1 is LNHNV, CDR2 YYDKDF (reference sequence). V lost 0 bases, J lost 3 bases, and 11 bases lay in between. CDR3 length equals 15 residues. DNA for the CDR3: TGTGCCACCAGCAGAGATCGGGGGGGGTACACTGAAGCTTTCTTT. Encoded protein: CATSRDRGGYTEAFF.

The chain carries TRBV12-3 or TRBV12-4 and TRBJ2-1; D unresolved. The CDR3 has 11 amino acids. Deletions cut 3 bases from V and 8 bases from J, with 5 bases between. The CDR3 coding sequence is TGTGCCAGCAGTTTGGACGATGAGCAGTTCTTC. Protein product: CASSLDDEQFF.

There are a few counts of this clonotype. The chain links TRBV12-3 or TRBV12-4 to TRBJ2-7; the D is unclear. The V gene lost 4 bases and the J gene lost 1 base, with 8 bases spanning the gap. The CDR3 length is 13 residues. Here the CDR3 reads CASSWSGSYEQYF. CDR3 bases: TGTGCCAGCAGTTGGTCCGGATCCTACGAGCAGTACTTC.

This clonotype turned up a few times. The CDR3 protein is CASSHQGRGGVHAEQYF. The CDR3 nucleotides are TGTGCCAGCAGCCACCAAGGGAGGGGGGGGGTACATGCCGAGCAGTACTTC. V usage is TRBV12-3 or TRBV12-4 and J usage is TRBJ2-7; D possibly corresponds to TRBD2 (7 bases). CDR3 length: 17 amino acids. V was cut by 6 bases and J by 6 bases, with 27 bases left in between.

This clonotype was observed a few times. The rearrangement joins TRBV20-1 to TRBJ2-7; 9 bases fit TRBD1. The germline CDR1 and CDR2 sequences are DFQATT and SNEGSKA (reference sequence). The CDR3 covers 13 residues. J was trimmed by 1 base and V by 6 bases; bases with no gene match: 4. The CDR3 bases are TGCAGTGCCCGGGACAGGGCATCCTACGAGCAGTACTTC. This encodes CSARDRASYEQYF.

The rearrangement uses TRBV6-1 and TRBJ2-1; 8 bases fit TRBD1. The CDR3 is made up of 12 amino acids. CDR1 is MNHNS, CDR2 SASEGT, per germline. V shed 4 bases and J 14 bases; nucleotides not matched to a gene: 7. The CDR3 coding sequence is TGTGCCAGCAGTGGGCGGGACAGGTCGAAGTTCTTC. It yields the protein CASSGRDRSKFF.

This chain links TRBV29-1 with TRBJ2-2; D remains unclear. Germline V gene data show CDR1 as SQVTM and CDR2 as ANQGSEA. Between the trimmed V and J ends, which lost 4 bases and 2 bases, there was a span of 11 bases. This CDR3 comprises 14 residues. The CDR3 reads CSVVPDRNTGELFF. The DNA for the CDR3 is TGCAGCGTTGTCCCAGATCGAAACACCGGGGAGCTGTTTTTT.